Shown below are 25 T cell receptor beta chains from a single sample sequenced in a study of blood T cell repertoires in COVID-19. Produced via immunoSEQ multiplex PCR; TCRdb's table is partial and in-frame only. Among fewer than 200,000 clones listed, roughly 91% were seen once. Sequenced: peripheral blood. The receptors come from a man aged 50 to 60 who had recovered from COVID-19.

The chain carries TRBV7-3 and TRBJ2-7; 8 positions match TRBD2. Trimming took 4 bases from V and 2 from J; bases not matched to a gene: 7. CDR1 and CDR2 (germline): SGHTA, FQGTGA. The CDR3 contains 15 residues. The CDR3 nucleotides are TGTGCCAGCAGCTCCGGTAGCGGGGAAGCCTACGAGCAGTACTTC. It codes for CASSSGSGEAYEQYF.

The CDR3 DNA follows: TGTGCCACCAGCAGAGATATAGGGGGAGGCTACACCTTC. Translated, it gives CATSRDIGGGYTF. This chain joins TRBV15 and TRBJ1-2; a possible D gene is TRBD1 (6 bases). Trimming left V 0 bases short and J 8 bases short, with 10 bases between. CDR1 and CDR2 from the germline V gene are LNHNV and YYDKDF (reference sequence). CDR3 length: 13 amino acids.

V is TRBV7-6 and J is TRBJ2-7; tentatively, D is TRBD1 (6 bases). V was shortened by 0 bases and J by 1 base, with 10 bases between the two germline ends. The germline V gene has CDR1 SGHVS and CDR2 FNYEAQ. The CDR3 has 15 amino acids. The CDR3 nucleotides are TGTGCCAGCAGCTTAGCCCCGGACAGTTCCTACGAGCAGTACTTC. It translates to CASSLAPDSSYEQYF.

With respect to this clone: This sample includes further DNA sequences coding for the same CDR3. This chain uses TRBV4-3 with TRBJ1-2, with a possible D match to TRBD1 (6 bases). Germline loops: CDR1 LGHNA, CDR2 YSLEER. CDR3 size: 15 residues. V was cut by 0 bases and J by 2 bases, with 10 bases left in between. CDR3 amino acids: CASSQEGRGNYGYTF. CDR3 coding DNA: TGCGCCAGCAGCCAAGAGGGCAGGGGAAACTATGGCTACACCTTC.

As DNA, the CDR3 is TGTGCCACCAGCAGAGACCTCTCCCCAGGGGCTGGAAACACCATATATTTT. Amino acids: CATSRDLSPGAGNTIYF. The chain is built from TRBV15 and TRBJ1-3, with D possibly matching TRBD1 (6 bases). This CDR3 has 17 residues. The V gene's germline CDR1 is LNHNV and CDR2 YYDKDF (reference sequence). V shed 0 bases and J shed 2 bases, with 14 bases lying between them.

The chain recombines TRBV5-5 with TRBJ2-5, with D possibly TRBD2 on 5 matching bases. V was shortened by 0 bases and J by 5 bases, with 11 bases between the two germline ends. The CDR3 is made up of 14 amino acids. Germline CDR1 SGHKS, CDR2 YYEKEE (reference sequence). The CDR3 spells CASSLAAGGETQYF. The CDR3 DNA is TGTGCCAGCAGCTTGGCCGCGGGCGGTGAGACCCAGTACTTC.

The chain couples TRBV6-5 to TRBJ1-3; D unresolved. The germline V gene encodes CDR1 MNHEY and CDR2 SVGAGI. V lost 5 bases to trimming and J lost 0 bases, with 8 bases between them. There are 14 residues in the CDR3. The CDR3 coding sequence is TGTGCCAGCAGTCAACATATCTCTGGAAACACCATATATTTT. Residues: CASSQHISGNTIYF.

CDR3 sequence: CASSQDQTGWCDEQYF. CDR3 in DNA: TGTGCCAGCAGCCAAGACCAGACAGGGTGGTGCGACGAGCAGTACTTC. The chain has TRBV3-1 (or the pseudogene TRBV3-2) and TRBJ2-7; 7 positions match TRBD1. Trimming took 0 bases from V and 5 from J; bases not matched to a gene: 10. Germline assignment: CDR1 LGHDT and CDR2 YNNKEL (reference sequence). This CDR3 region has 16 residues.

V gene TRBV5-4 combines with J gene TRBJ2-7; D is unclear. CDR1 and CDR2 (germline): SGHNT, YYREEE (reference sequence). This CDR3 contains 13 residues. With 4 bases removed from V and 7 bases from J, the gap between germline ends came to 15 bases. The CDR3 protein is CASSLQLSTEQYF. The CDR3 nucleotides read TGTGCCAGCAGCCTCCAACTTAGTACTGAGCAGTACTTC.

The CDR3 DNA reads TGTGCCAGCACCAAACTAGAAGGAGAGACCCAGTACTTC. It specifies CASTKLEGETQYF. This chain uses TRBV7-2 with TRBJ2-5; D perhaps matches TRBD2 (5 bases). Germline V lookup: CDR1 SGHTA, CDR2 FQGNSA. The CDR3 has 13 amino acids. V lost 7 bases, J lost 4 bases, and 13 bases lay in between. Full variable domain (remainder filled in from reference TRBV7-2 and TRBJ2-5): GAGVSQSPSNKVTEKGKDVELRCDPISGHTALYWYRQSLGQGLEFLIYFQGNSAPDKSGLPSDRFSAERTGGSVSTLTIQRTQQEDSAVYLCASTKLEGETQYFGPGTRLLVL.

The chain uses TRBV5-1 and TRBJ2-7, with a tentative D call TRBD2 (5 bases). CDR3 length: 14 amino acids. Germline loops: CDR1 SGHRS, CDR2 YFSETQ. Trimming took off 0 bases at V and 2 bases at J, with 9 bases between the two ends. The CDR3 loop reads CASSLGGNPYEQYF. CDR3 coding DNA: TGCGCCAGCAGCTTGGGAGGGAACCCCTACGAGCAGTACTTC.

This clone has only a few counts. The V gene is TRBV5-5, the J gene TRBJ2-7; 10 bases are a match to TRBD2. J was trimmed by 3 bases and V by 0 bases; bases with no gene match: 3. CDR1 and CDR2 from the germline V gene are SGHKS and YYEKEE (reference sequence). The CDR3 spans 15 residues. The CDR3 DNA is TGTGCCAGCAGCTTGGCCACTAGCGGGAACTACGAGCAGTACTTC. Encoded protein: CASSLATSGNYEQYF.

This chain joins TRBV7-2 and TRBJ1-6; D ambiguous. CDR1 and CDR2 (germline): SGHTA, FQGNSA. Trimming removed 7 bases at V and 4 bases at J, with 11 bases between. This CDR3 is 14 amino acids long. CDR3 residues: CASTKRGYNSPLHF. The DNA of the CDR3 is TGTGCCAGCACCAAACGGGGTTATAATTCACCCCTCCACTTT.

The rearrangement joins TRBV27 to TRBJ1-1; a possible D gene is TRBD1 (6 bases). The CDR3 is 14 residues long. Trimming shortened V by 5 bases and J by 1 base, and 11 bases separated the two germline ends. Germline loops: CDR1 MNHEY, CDR2 SMNVEV (reference sequence). The CDR3 bases are TGTGCCAGCAGTCCGACGGGACAGAACACTGAAGCTTTCTTT. It is translated as CASSPTGQNTEAFF.

This chain links TRBV30 with TRBJ1-4, with 8 bases that match TRBD1. Germline V lookup: CDR1 GTSNPN, CDR2 SVGIG (reference sequence). Trimming took 0 bases from V and 7 from J; bases not matched to a gene: 7. The CDR3 contains 15 residues. CDR3 in DNA: TGTGCCTGGAGTGTACCCGGACAGGGACTTGAAAAACTGTTTTTT. Protein product: CAWSVPGQGLEKLFF.

The chain combines TRBV7-9 with TRBJ2-1, with a weak D call TRBD1 (5 bases). The CDR3 covers 13 residues. Germline-derived CDR1 and CDR2 are SEHNR and FQNEAQ (reference sequence). Trimming took off 5 bases at V and 3 bases at J, with 8 bases between the two ends. The CDR3 DNA sequence: TGTGCCAGCAGCATGACAGTCTACAATGAGCAGTTCTTC. The encoded protein is CASSMTVYNEQFF.

V and J are TRBV5-1 and TRBJ2-2; TRBD2 aligns across 12 bases. From germline, CDR1 is SGHRS and CDR2 YFSETQ. This CDR3 has 16 residues. Germline trimming cut 3 bases from V and 5 bases from J; bases unmatched to any gene: 5. The CDR3 DNA sequence: TGCGCCAGCAGCTCGCTAGCGGGGGGGTCAACCGGGGAGCTGTTTTTT. Amino acid sequence: CASSSLAGGSTGELFF.

V and J are TRBV7-3 and TRBJ1-6, with D hard to call. Germline V gene data show CDR1 as SGHTA and CDR2 as FQGTGA. This CDR3 region has 15 residues. V was cut by 5 bases and J by 0 bases, with 8 bases left in between. CDR3 nucleotides: TGTGCCAGCAGCCCCGGGAGCTCCTATAATTCACCCCTCCACTTT. Translation gives CASSPGSSYNSPLHF. Filled out from reference TRBV7-3 and TRBJ1-6, the complete variable domain reads GAGVSQTPSNKVTEKGKYVELRCDPISGHTALYWYRQSLGQGPEFLIYFQGTGAADDSGLPNDRFFAVRPEGSVSTLKIQRTERGDSAVYLCASSPGSSYNSPLHFGNGTRLTVT.

This chain joins TRBV16 and TRBJ2-7; weak D call: TRBD1 (5 bases). The CDR3 is made up of 14 amino acids. Trimming stripped 6 bases from V and 0 bases from J, with 12 bases between. The V gene's germline CDR1 is KGHSY and CDR2 FQNENV. CDR3 nucleotide sequence: TGTGCCAGCAGTCCTCAGGGTCCCTCCTACGAGCAGTACTTC. This codes for CASSPQGPSYEQYF.

The genes are TRBV5-1 and TRBJ2-2; tentatively, D is TRBD2 (6 bases). Germline V gene sequence: CDR1 SGHRS, CDR2 YFSETQ. Trimming removed 4 bases at V and 5 bases at J, with 15 bases between. CDR3 length: 15 residues. The CDR3 nucleotides are TGCGCCAGCAGCCCCGGTGGAGGGTGGACCGGGGAGCTGTTTTTT. Residues: CASSPGGGWTGELFF.

V is TRBV27 and J is TRBJ2-3, with D perhaps matching TRBD1 (6 bases). V was shortened by 5 bases and J by 0 bases, with 9 bases between the two germline ends. Per the germline V gene, CDR1 is MNHEY and CDR2 is SMNVEV (reference sequence). The CDR3 has 14 amino acids. The CDR3 here is CASSITGSTDTQYF. The CDR3 nucleotides read TGTGCCAGCAGTATTACAGGGAGCACAGATACGCAGTATTTT.

CDR3 protein: CASRGTGWAGTEAFF. CDR3 DNA: TGTGCCAGTAGGGGGACAGGTTGGGCGGGAACTGAAGCTTTCTTT. The rearrangement joins TRBV19 to TRBJ1-1; 8 positions match TRBD1. Germline V CDR1 and CDR2: LNHDA, SQIVND (reference sequence). The junction had 11 bases not matched to a gene; V was cut back by 6 bases and J by 5 bases. The CDR3 runs to 15 residues.

This sequence joins TRBV5-1 and TRBJ2-2; TRBD2 matches at 10 bases. The CDR3 contains 18 residues. J lost 7 bases, V lost 1 base, and 13 bases had no gene match. Germline CDR1 is SGHRS and CDR2 is YFSETQ. CDR3 sequence (DNA): TGCGCCAGCAGCTTGTGGGGTACTAGCGGGGCGGACAACGGGGAGCTGTTTTTT. Translated, it gives CASSLWGTSGADNGELFF.

This chain joins TRBV11-2 and TRBJ2-1, with 7 nucleotides matching TRBD1. V trimming: 0 bases; J trimming: 4 bases; junction bases outside the gene matches: 9. Germline CDR1 and CDR2: SGHAT and FQNNGV. This CDR3 is built from 17 residues. The CDR3, as DNA: TGTGCCAGCAGCTTAGATTTAAGGAAGGGGGCTTACAATGAGCAGTTCTTC. It translates to CASSLDLRKGAYNEQFF.

The CDR3 reads CATDSRAPYEQYF. CDR3 nucleotide sequence: TGTGCCACCGATTCGAGGGCACCCTACGAGCAGTACTTC. This chain links TRBV6-5 with TRBJ2-7; D is possibly TRBD2 (5 bases). The CDR3 has 13 residues. CDR1 is MNHEY and CDR2 is SVGAGI in the germline V gene. Trimming took 10 bases from V and 2 from J, leaving 15 bases between them.